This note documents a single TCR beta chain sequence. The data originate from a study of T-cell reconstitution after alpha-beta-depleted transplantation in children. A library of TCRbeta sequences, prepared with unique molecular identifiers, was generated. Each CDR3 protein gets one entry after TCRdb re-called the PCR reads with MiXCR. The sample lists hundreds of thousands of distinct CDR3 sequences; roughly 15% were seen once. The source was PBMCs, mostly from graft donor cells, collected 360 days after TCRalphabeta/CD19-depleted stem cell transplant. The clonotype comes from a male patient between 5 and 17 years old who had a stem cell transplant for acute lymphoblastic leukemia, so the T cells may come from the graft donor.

CDR3 in DNA: TGCCGTCTCTCTCGTGGCGGATCCTACGAGCAGTACTTC. Translated, it gives CRLSRGGSYEQYF. The V call is TRBV20-1, the J call TRBJ2-7; D gene unclear. Germline CDR1 and CDR2: DFQATT and SNEGSKA (reference sequence). The CDR3 sequence is 13 residues long.